Below are 23 T cell receptor beta chains sequenced from a single sample in a study of Graves' ophthalmopathy and Graves' hyperthyroidism. RNA served as the template for amplifying TCR beta CDR3 regions. First-round RT-PCR employed HTBI primers, with a second-round multiplex PCR after it. TCRdb re-called the multiplex PCR reads through MiXCR, storing one row per CDR3 protein. The table includes almost 750,000 distinct CDR3 sequences, 40% detected once. What was sequenced was peripheral blood. These receptors were collected from an adult man with Graves' ophthalmopathy.

The V gene is TRBV7-9, the J gene TRBJ2-5; 7 positions match TRBD1. V lost 6 bases, J lost 5 bases, and 9 bases stayed unmatched. The CDR3 spans 14 residues. The germline V gene has CDR1 SEHNR and CDR2 FQNEAQ (reference sequence). The CDR3 region is CASSETTGRETQYF. The CDR3 nucleotides read TGTGCCAGCAGTGAAACGACAGGGCGGGAGACCCAGTACTTC.

There are many counts of this clonotype. The chain is built from TRBV15 and TRBJ2-2, with D perhaps TRBD2 (5 bases). The CDR3 sequence is 14 residues long. Trimming removed 5 bases at V and 5 bases at J, with 12 bases between. Germline V gives CDR1 LNHNV, CDR2 YYDKDF (reference sequence). The CDR3 nucleotides read TGTGCCACCAGCCCAACGCGGGCAACCGGGGAGCTGTTTTTT. It codes for CATSPTRATGELFF. The full variable domain, with the rest looked up from reference TRBV15 and TRBJ2-2, is DAMVIQNPRYQVTQFGKPVTLSCSQTLNHNVMYWYQQKSSQAPKLLFHYYDKDFNNEADTPDNFQSRRPNTSFCFLDIRSPGLGDTAMYLCATSPTRATGELFFGEGSRLTVL.

V usage is TRBV25-1 and J usage is TRBJ2-6; D is possibly TRBD2 (7 bases). V shed 11 bases and J shed 4 bases, with 15 bases lying between them. CDR1 and CDR2 (germline): MGHDK, SYGVNS. The CDR3 length is 14 residues. DNA for the CDR3: TGTGCCGCCAGAGGGGGGGACGGGGCCAACGTCCTGACTTTC. Translation gives CAARGGDGANVLTF.

The genes are TRBV7-2 and TRBJ2-7; possible D gene TRBD2, 5 bases. V was shortened by 2 bases and J by 0 bases, with 11 bases between the two germline ends. The germline V gene encodes CDR1 SGHTA and CDR2 FQGNSA. The length of the CDR3 is 15 residues. CDR3 loop: CASSLFPGSSYEQYF. The CDR3 nucleotides are TGTGCCAGCAGCTTATTTCCGGGGAGCTCCTACGAGCAGTACTTC.

This clonotype was found a few times. This chain connects TRBV2 to TRBJ1-4; D perhaps matches TRBD1 (5 bases). In germline, CDR1 is SNHLY, CDR2 FYNNEI. The CDR3 sequence is 15 residues long. Trimming left V 7 bases short and J 1 base short, with 13 bases between. DNA of the CDR3: TGTGCCAGCACCCTCGGGGGTGGAACTAATGAAAAACTGTTTTTT. This codes for CASTLGGGTNEKLFF.

The gene calls are TRBV29-1 and TRBJ1-2; no clear D gene. This CDR3 is 12 amino acids long. Trimming pared 1 base from V and 3 bases from J, leaving 6 bases between. Germline V gives CDR1 SQVTM, CDR2 ANQGSEA. Here the CDR3 DNA reads TGCAGCGTTGAAGGACACGACTATGGCTACACCTTC. Translation: CSVEGHDYGYTF.

This clonotype was observed a few times. The chain combines TRBV7-6 with TRBJ2-7; 9 nucleotides align to TRBD2. The CDR3 extends over 14 amino acids. Losses at the gene ends were 5 bases for V and 6 bases for J; bases not matched to a gene: 8. Per the germline V gene, CDR1 is SGHVS and CDR2 is FNYEAQ. CDR3 amino acids: CASSRGGGRGEQYF. As DNA, the CDR3 is TGTGCCAGCAGCCGCGGGGGGGGCCGGGGCGAGCAGTACTTC.

The rearrangement links TRBV15 to TRBJ1-5; D unclear. The CDR3 is 17 amino acids. Per the germline V gene, CDR1 is LNHNV and CDR2 is YYDKDF (reference sequence). V lost 3 bases to trimming and J lost 4 bases, with 19 bases between them. The CDR3 loop reads CATSSASGWRKNQPQHF. The CDR3 coding sequence is TGTGCCACCAGCAGCGCCTCTGGGTGGAGGAAGAATCAGCCCCAGCATTTT.

Only a few counts were recorded for this clonotype. The V and J genes are TRBV20-1 and TRBJ1-1; D possibly corresponds to TRBD1 (5 bases). Per germline, CDR1 DFQATT and CDR2 SNEGSKA (reference sequence). The CDR3 totals 12 residues. CDR3 sequence reads: CRGRGLDTEAFF. In nucleotides, the CDR3 is TGCAGGGGAAGGGGTCTTGACACTGAAGCTTTCTTT.

This clonotype was seen ten or more times. J is TRBJ2-6 and V is TRBV7-3; weak D call: TRBD1 (5 bases). The V and J ends lost 5 bases and 2 bases respectively, with 10 bases between them. CDR3 length equals 15 residues. Germline V CDR1 and CDR2: SGHTA, FQGTGA. CDR3 in amino acids: CASSIQGTGANVLTF. The CDR3 DNA is TGTGCCAGCAGCATTCAGGGTACTGGGGCCAACGTCCTGACTTTC.

J is TRBJ1-2 and V is TRBV29-1; the match to TRBD1 covers 7 bases. Germline lookup yields CDR1 SQVTM and CDR2 ANQGSEA. CDR3 length: 12 amino acids. Trimming at V came to 8 bases and at J to 5 bases, leaving 8 bases not matched to a gene. The CDR3 here is CSLQGDTYGYTF. The CDR3 nucleotides read TGCAGCTTGCAGGGGGACACGTATGGCTACACCTTC.

The chain couples TRBV29-1 to TRBJ1-4, with 7 positions matching TRBD1. Losses at the gene ends were 8 bases for V and 0 bases for J; bases not matched to a gene: 9. Germline CDR1 reads SQVTM; CDR2 reads ANQGSEA. This CDR3 is 15 amino acids long. CDR3 DNA: TGCAGCCGAAGGACAGGAGGCACAACTAATGAAAAACTGTTTTTT. Encoded protein: CSRRTGGTTNEKLFF.

V and J are TRBV2 and TRBJ1-1; 9 bases match TRBD1. CDR1 is SNHLY, CDR2 FYNNEI, per germline. The CDR3 length is 11 residues. With 8 bases clipped from V and 10 bases from J, the junction kept 5 bases outside the gene matches. The CDR3 sequence: CASDKTGGAFF. The DNA of the CDR3 is TGTGCCAGCGATAAGACAGGGGGAGCTTTCTTT.

Concerning this clonotype: The germline gene is not matched at one end of the junction; a read error may be the cause. This sequence joins TRBV25-1 and TRBJ2-6; possible D gene TRBD1, 5 bases. This CDR3 spans 13 amino acids. From germline, CDR1 is MGHDK and CDR2 SYGVNS. CDR3 bases: TGCGCCAGCAGACAGCCTGGGGCCAACGTCCCGACTTTC. Protein sequence: CASRQPGANVPTF.

This clonotype turned up a few times. This chain links TRBV7-2 with TRBJ2-6; D gene unclear. V was trimmed by 5 bases and J by 1 base, leaving 21 bases between them. CDR1 is SGHTA, CDR2 FQGNSA, per germline. This CDR3 spans 19 amino acids. CDR3 amino acids: CASSPFGGYKSSGANVLTF. In DNA form, the CDR3 reads TGTGCCAGCAGCCCCTTTGGCGGCTATAAATCGTCTGGGGCCAACGTCCTGACTTTC.

Note on this clonotype: It is likely a read error, because the conserved phenylalanine at the end of the CDR3 is missing. No DNA is shown, since the ends of the CDR3 on it are uncertain; the CDR3 is the one TCRdb lists. The CDR3 is CASSQERT. The V call is TRBV7-9, the J call TRBJ2-2; the table's D call TRBD1 went unverified against the DNA. The V gene's germline CDR1 is SEHNR and CDR2 FQNEAQ (reference sequence). The CDR3 is made up of 8 amino acids, end residues included.

A few counts support this clonotype. V is TRBV5-5 and J is TRBJ2-7; unclear D gene. Germline values: CDR1 SGHKS, CDR2 YYEKEE (reference sequence). The CDR3 sequence is 14 residues long. V lost 0 bases and J lost 3, with 10 bases in between. The CDR3 DNA reads as TGTGCCAGCAGCTTGGCGGTGATGAGCTACGAGCAGTACTTC. This gives the protein CASSLAVMSYEQYF.

The chain joins TRBV7-2 to TRBJ2-7; the D call may be TRBD1 or TRBD2 (5 bases each). V lost 4 bases and J lost 6, with 19 bases in between. This CDR3 is 15 amino acids long. Germline V lookup: CDR1 SGHTA, CDR2 FQGNSA. CDR3 amino acids: CASSSSRGSSREQYF. For the CDR3, the DNA is TGTGCCAGCAGCTCTTCCCGGGGCAGCTCTCGCGAGCAGTACTTC.

In its sample, this clonotype was seen many times. The chain carries TRBV10-3 and TRBJ2-2; 8 bases match TRBD1. Germline V gene data show CDR1 as ENHRY and CDR2 as SYGVKD. The V segment lost 6 bases and the J segment 2 bases; nucleotides outside the gene matches: 5. The CDR3 is made up of 15 amino acids. CDR3 in DNA: TGTGCCATCAGGCCGGGACAGGCCAACACCGGGGAGCTGTTTTTT. Protein sequence: CAIRPGQANTGELFF.

The CDR3 region has the DNA TGTGCCAGTAGTATAGAGTTTGGTTCAGGATGGGACACAAATTATAATCAGCCCCAGCATTTT. Amino acids: CASSIEFGSGWDTNYNQPQHF. V and J are TRBV19 and TRBJ1-5; D is possibly TRBD1 (6 bases). The V end was cut by 0 bases, the J end by 4 bases, with 28 bases between. CDR3 length: 21 amino acids. The germline gives CDR1 LNHDA, CDR2 SQIVND (reference sequence). The full variable domain, in which reference TRBV19 and TRBJ1-5 provide the parts outside the CDR3, is DGGITQSPKYLFRKEGQNVTLSCEQNLNHDAMYWYRQDPGQGLRLIYYSQIVNDFQKGDIAEGYSVSREKKESFPLTVTSAQKNPTAFYLCASSIEFGSGWDTNYNQPQHFGDGTRLSIL.

This clonotype has a count of ten or more. The chain employs TRBV11-2 and TRBJ1-1; no clear D. Germline assignment: CDR1 SGHAT and CDR2 FQNNGV. V was shortened by 0 bases and J by 0 bases, with 8 bases between the two germline ends. This CDR3 spans 15 amino acids. In DNA, the CDR3 is TGTGCCAGCAGCTTAGAGGCAGTCATGAACACTGAAGCTTTCTTT. It translates to CASSLEAVMNTEAFF.

This clonotype turned up a few times. V is TRBV5-4 and J is TRBJ2-5; D is undetermined. This CDR3 has 13 residues. CDR1 and CDR2 from the germline V gene are SGHNT and YYREEE (reference sequence). Trimming removed 2 bases at V and 2 bases at J, with 7 bases between. The CDR3 DNA reads TGTGCCAGCAGCTTTTACCAGCAAGAGACCCAGTACTTC. Translation: CASSFYQQETQYF.

This clonotype was seen ten or more times. This sequence joins TRBV5-1 and TRBJ2-2, with no clear D. V shed 1 base and J shed 6 bases, with 13 bases lying between them. CDR3 length: 15 amino acids. Germline V CDR1 and CDR2: SGHRS, YFSETQ. For the CDR3, the DNA is TGCGCCAGCAGCTTGTCCCGCGGCAGCCCCGGGGAGCTGTTTTTT. Protein: CASSLSRGSPGELFF. Using reference TRBV5-1 and TRBJ2-2 for the parts outside the CDR3, the full variable domain is KAGVTQTPRYLIKTRGQQVTLSCSPISGHRSVSWYQQTPGQGLQFLFEYFSETQRNKGNFPGRFSGRQFSNSRSEMNVSTLELGDSALYLCASSLSRGSPGELFFGEGSRLTVL.